This T cell receptor beta chain comes out of a study of PD-1 blockade in classical Hodgkin lymphoma. General observations from the study: Repertoire differences have undefined causes, possibly disease activity or prior therapy. CD4+ TCR diversity, unlike CD8+, climbed significantly by C4D1. Patients who responded completely had about the same baseline diversity as newly diagnosed patients.

CDR3 length equals 15 residues. Trimming pared 2 bases from V and 8 bases from J, leaving 21 bases between. In germline, CDR1 is GTSNPN, CDR2 SVGIG (reference sequence). Remarks on this clone: Antigen: not known.

Clones were sequenced by immunoSEQ multiplex PCR, and TCRdb holds only the in-frame ones, with some missing. This table has some 100,000 clones, 80% to 95% appearing once. Each patient's relapse followed autologous stem cell transplantation, and brentuximab vedotin exposure varied. This receptor was taken from a human donor with classical Hodgkin lymphoma. The sample consisted of peripheral blood mononuclear cells (PBMCs), taken at baseline. The chain carries TRBV30 and TRBJ1-2; D not certain. CDR3 DNA sequence: TGTGCCTGGAGTCCCGGGTTCACCATGCTCGGCGGCTACACCTTC. Amino acid sequence: CAWSPGFTMLGGYTF.